These 21 T cell receptor beta chains were sequenced from one sample in a study of OX40 agonist ivuxolimab in advanced cancers. The assay was immunoSEQ multiplex PCR, and TCRdb's table has in-frame clones only and misses some. The table records tens of thousands of clones, 65% to 90% of them present only once. Sequences were derived from CD4+ or CD8+ T cells sorted from blood, sampled in a trial of the OX40 agonist ivuxolimab. The receptor source for this set is an adult with an advanced solid tumor such as melanoma, head and neck, liver or kidney cancer.

The CDR3 reads CASSLGEPVDEQYF. For the CDR3, the DNA is TGCGCCAGCAGCTTGGGGGAGCCAGTTGACGAGCAGTACTTC. The V gene is TRBV5-1, the J gene TRBJ2-7; a weak D match, TRBD2 (5 bases). Between the trimmed V and J ends, which lost 0 bases and 5 bases, there was a span of 12 bases. CDR3 length equals 14 residues. Germline V lookup: CDR1 SGHRS, CDR2 YFSETQ. Drawing the rest from reference TRBV5-1 and TRBJ2-7, the complete variable domain is KAGVTQTPRYLIKTRGQQVTLSCSPISGHRSVSWYQQTPGQGLQFLFEYFSETQRNKGNFPGRFSGRQFSNSRSEMNVSTLELGDSALYLCASSLGEPVDEQYFGPGTRLTVT.

The rearrangement joins TRBV28 to TRBJ1-5, with TRBD1 matching over 7 bases. The CDR3 contains 14 residues. Losses at the gene ends were 5 bases for V and 7 bases for J; bases not matched to a gene: 8. CDR1 MDHEN and CDR2 SYDVKM come from the germline V gene. The CDR3 region is CASSLSDRNQPQHF. Written as DNA, the CDR3 is TGTGCCAGCAGTCTCTCGGACAGGAACCAGCCCCAGCATTTT.

The chain combines TRBV7-6 with TRBJ2-3, with D unresolved. The germline gives CDR1 SGHVS, CDR2 FNYEAQ. V lost 5 bases, J lost 1 base, and 7 bases lay in between. This CDR3 region has 13 residues. As DNA, the CDR3 is TGTGCCAGCAGCCCGACTGGCACAGATACGCAGTATTTT. Residues: CASSPTGTDTQYF.

The gene calls are TRBV19 and TRBJ2-1; TRBD2 matches at 11 bases. V shed 6 bases and J 9 bases; nucleotides not matched to a gene: 7. This CDR3 is built from 14 residues. From germline, CDR1 is LNHDA and CDR2 SQIVND (reference sequence). CDR3 bases: TGTGCCAGTAGGGTACTAGCGGGAGAAGTTGAGCAGTTCTTC. It yields the protein CASRVLAGEVEQFF.

The V call is TRBV5-4, the J call TRBJ2-3; D unresolved. This CDR3 is built from 14 residues. V lost 0 bases and J 6 bases, leaving 11 bases between the germline ends. Germline loops: CDR1 SGHNT, CDR2 YYREEE (reference sequence). CDR3 in amino acids: CASSLGLTPDTQYF. CDR3 sequence (DNA): TGTGCCAGCAGCTTGGGGCTGACGCCGGATACGCAGTATTTT. The variable domain in full, with the rest retrieved from reference TRBV5-4 and TRBJ2-3, is ETGVTQSPTHLIKTRGQQVTLRCSSQSGHNTVSWYQQALGQGPQFIFQYYREEENGRGNFPPRFSGLQFPNYSSELNVNALELDDSALYLCASSLGLTPDTQYFGPGTRLTVL.

The genes are TRBV28 and TRBJ1-2; no clear D gene. The V end lost 3 bases, the J end lost 0 bases, and 8 bases lay between the germline ends. CDR1 and CDR2 (germline): MDHEN, SYDVKM. The CDR3 length is 14 residues. The CDR3 DNA reads TGTGCCAGCAGTTTGGGCCTGACTAACTATGGCTACACCTTC. Residues: CASSLGLTNYGYTF.

The chain carries TRBV28 and TRBJ2-5; D possibly corresponds to TRBD1 (5 bases). Germline-derived CDR1 and CDR2 are MDHEN and SYDVKM. The CDR3 covers 13 residues. The germline V and J ends were trimmed by 4 bases and 1 base, with 7 bases remaining between them. DNA of the CDR3: TGTGCCAGCAGTTGGCAGGGCCAAGAGACCCAGTACTTC. Translating it yields CASSWQGQETQYF.

The V and J genes are TRBV6-5 and TRBJ1-6; 7 nucleotides match TRBD1. V trimming: 6 bases; J trimming: 5 bases; junction bases outside the gene matches: 4. The CDR3 totals 14 residues. Germline V gives CDR1 MNHEY, CDR2 SVGAGI. CDR3 sequence reads: CASRPDRDNSPLHF. The CDR3, as DNA: TGTGCCAGCAGACCTGACAGGGATAATTCACCCCTCCACTTT.

The chain uses TRBV18 and TRBJ2-1; 8 positions agree with TRBD1. The germline gives CDR1 KGHSH, CDR2 LQKENI. V dropped 8 bases and J dropped 4; count of bases not matched to a gene: 4. The CDR3 spans 13 residues. The CDR3 bases are TGTGCCAGCACAGGGGGTAGGTACAATGAGCAGTTCTTC. Translation: CASTGGRYNEQFF.

The chain employs TRBV5-1 and TRBJ1-3, with 8 nucleotides matching TRBD1. J lost 0 bases, V lost 1 base, and 3 bases had no gene match. This CDR3 is built from 16 residues. Per the germline V gene, CDR1 is SGHRS and CDR2 is YFSETQ. The CDR3 spells CASSLRDRPSGNTIYF. CDR3 sequence (DNA): TGCGCCAGCAGCTTGAGGGACAGGCCCTCTGGAAACACCATATATTTT.

The chain is built from TRBV19 and TRBJ1-6, with TRBD1 as a possible D gene (5 bases). There are 15 residues in the CDR3. Germline V CDR1 and CDR2: LNHDA, SQIVND (reference sequence). The germline V and J ends were trimmed by 8 bases and 6 bases, with 17 bases remaining between them. The CDR3 DNA is TGTGCCAGTGGAGACGTAGGGGCTGTTAATTCACCCCTCCACTTT. Translating gives CASGDVGAVNSPLHF. Full variable domain (outside the CDR3, taken from reference TRBV19 and TRBJ1-6): DGGITQSPKYLFRKEGQNVTLSCEQNLNHDAMYWYRQDPGQGLRLIYYSQIVNDFQKGDIAEGYSVSREKKESFPLTVTSAQKNPTAFYLCASGDVGAVNSPLHFGNGTRLTVT.

CDR3 protein: CSANLDYEQYF. CDR3 in DNA: TGCAGTGCCAACCTAGACTACGAGCAGTACTTC. V gene TRBV20-1 combines with J gene TRBJ2-7; the D is unclear. Germline V gene lookup returns CDR1 DFQATT and CDR2 SNEGSKA (reference sequence). The V end lost 6 bases, the J end lost 3 bases, and 9 bases lay between the germline ends. The CDR3 is made up of 11 amino acids.

The chain recombines TRBV7-3 with TRBJ2-3; TRBD2 matches 9 bases. CDR3 length equals 15 residues. V was clipped by 5 bases and J by 5 bases; unmatched bases: 8. The germline V gene has CDR1 SGHTA and CDR2 FQGTGA. CDR3 region: CASSRRGGEKDTQYF. For the CDR3, the DNA is TGTGCCAGCAGCCGCCGCGGGGGGGAAAAAGATACGCAGTATTTT.

The J gene is TRBJ1-4, the V gene TRBV5-1; D is undetermined. This CDR3 region has 16 residues. The V end lost 4 bases, the J end lost 0 bases, and 13 bases lay between the germline ends. The V gene's germline CDR1 is SGHRS and CDR2 YFSETQ. The CDR3 bases are TGCGCCAGCAGCCCCCATATACAGACAACTAATGAAAAACTGTTTTTT. It encodes CASSPHIQTTNEKLFF. The complete variable domain, with remaining parts taken from reference TRBV5-1 and TRBJ1-4, reads KAGVTQTPRYLIKTRGQQVTLSCSPISGHRSVSWYQQTPGQGLQFLFEYFSETQRNKGNFPGRFSGRQFSNSRSEMNVSTLELGDSALYLCASSPHIQTTNEKLFFGSGTQLSVL.

V is TRBV5-6 and J is TRBJ1-4; D is possibly TRBD1 (6 bases). Germline V gives CDR1 SGHDT, CDR2 YYEEEE. The CDR3 sequence is 15 residues long. The V and J ends lost 3 bases and 0 bases respectively, with 9 bases between them. CDR3 nucleotides: TGTGCCAGCAGCTGGGGGCGTACAACTAATGAAAAACTGTTTTTT. Translating gives CASSWGRTTNEKLFF.

The V and J genes are TRBV4-1 and TRBJ2-2; D is unclear. This CDR3 spans 16 amino acids. V lost 2 bases and J lost 6, with 16 bases in between. The germline CDR1 and CDR2 sequences are MGHRA and YSYEKL. CDR3 sequence reads: CASSQLDLMVAGELFF. CDR3 DNA sequence: TGCGCCAGCAGCCAATTGGACCTTATGGTCGCCGGGGAGCTGTTTTTT.

This clone came up a few times. The rearrangement links TRBV7-7 to TRBJ2-5; 7 bases map to TRBD1. With 6 bases clipped from V and 1 base from J, the junction kept 14 bases outside the gene matches. Germline V CDR1 and CDR2: SSHAT, FNYEAQ (reference sequence). The CDR3 runs to 17 residues. CDR3 residues: CASRPYSTGSIQETQYF. The CDR3 nucleotides read TGTGCCAGCAGACCCTATTCGACAGGGAGCATCCAAGAGACCCAGTACTTC.

The rearrangement uses TRBV28 and TRBJ1-5; 7 bases align to TRBD1. J was trimmed by 3 bases and V by 6 bases; bases with no gene match: 5. The CDR3 has 14 residues. CDR1 and CDR2 from the germline V gene are MDHEN and SYDVKM. CDR3 region: CASSLGQHNQPQHF. The CDR3 bases are TGTGCCAGCAGCTTGGGACAGCACAATCAGCCCCAGCATTTT. The full variable domain, its missing parts supplied by reference TRBV28 and TRBJ1-5, is DVKVTQSSRYLVKRTGEKVFLECVQDMDHENMFWYRQDPGLGLRLIYFSYDVKMKEKGDIPEGYSVSREKKERFSLILESASTNQTSMYLCASSLGQHNQPQHFGDGTRLSIL.

This chain links TRBV6-5 with TRBJ2-5; weak D call: TRBD1 (6 bases). The J call could be wrong; TRBJ2-7 is a better fit for the DNA end. The CDR3 spans 15 residues. Per the germline V gene, CDR1 is MNHEY and CDR2 is SVGAGI. The CDR3 DNA is TGTGCCAGCAGTTTCAGGCACAGGGCGCCCTACGAGCAGTACTTC. Protein product: CASSFRHRAPYEQYF.

The V gene is TRBV7-9, the J gene TRBJ2-6, with a possible D match to TRBD2 (6 bases). V was shortened by 5 bases and J by 4 bases, with 18 bases between the two germline ends. Germline assignment: CDR1 SEHNR and CDR2 FQNEAQ (reference sequence). This CDR3 region has 17 residues. CDR3 amino acids: CASSPGDFRAGANVLTF. The CDR3 DNA follows: TGTGCCAGCAGCCCTGGGGACTTTCGAGCAGGGGCCAACGTCCTGACTTTC.

Here the CDR3 reads CASSLERGDNEQFF. CDR3 nucleotide sequence: TGCGCCAGCAGCTTGGAAAGGGGGGACAATGAGCAGTTCTTC. This chain connects TRBV5-1 to TRBJ2-1, with D perhaps assigned TRBD1 or TRBD2 (6 bases each). Germline V gene sequence: CDR1 SGHRS, CDR2 YFSETQ. V was shortened by 0 bases and J by 5 bases, with 9 bases between the two germline ends. The CDR3 sequence is 14 residues long.